The 17 T cell receptor beta chains given below trace back to one sample, sequenced in a study of immune heterogeneity within non-small cell lung tumors. The starting template was genomic DNA from bulk tumor, approximately 600 ng per sample. Widely spaced biopsies, several per primary tumor, were obtained at surgery. Untreated, newly diagnosed non-small cell lung cancer patients underwent curative surgery. A first 10-cycle multiplex round used 32 V-gene and 13 J-gene primers on TCR beta CDR3. TCRdb ran MiXCR on the multiplex PCR reads and lists one entry per CDR3 protein. The sample includes approximately 9,700 distinct CDR3 sequences, roughly 29% of them seen just once. Sequenced sample: lung tumor tissue. The origin of the receptors is a woman in her forties or fifties with non-small cell lung cancer.

With regard to this clonotype: A single base separates this from a much larger clone, so it may be a read error. The chain combines TRBV6-1 with TRBJ2-7; D gene uncertain. The CDR3 has 12 residues. With 6 bases removed from V and 1 base from J, the gap between germline ends came to 7 bases. Per the germline V gene, CDR1 is MNHNS and CDR2 is SASEGT. The CDR3 bases are TGTGCCAGCAGCAATCCTTCCTACGAGCAGTACTTC. Its translation is CASSNPSYEQYF.

Only a few counts were recorded for this clonotype. The CDR3 DNA reads TGTGCCAGCAGCCGCCTACAGGGCGACACTGAAGCTTTCTTT. Its protein is CASSRLQGDTEAFF. The chain has TRBV3-1 and TRBJ1-1; perhaps TRBD1 as D (6 bases). The ends were cut back, 4 bases at V and 3 bases at J, with 12 bases in the middle. The CDR3 contains 14 residues. CDR1 is LGHDT and CDR2 is YNNKEL in the germline V gene (reference sequence).

By share, this clonotype ranks as medium-sized. The chain uses TRBV29-1 and TRBJ2-7, with 8 nucleotides matching TRBD1. The germline CDR1 and CDR2 sequences are SQVTM and ANQGSEA. V lost 2 bases, J lost 3 bases, and 6 bases stayed unmatched. The CDR3 contains 14 residues. The CDR3 coding sequence is TGCAGCGTTGAAACCGGGACAGGAAACTACGAGCAGTACTTC. This sequence encodes CSVETGTGNYEQYF.

In regard to this clonotype: A read error is possible here, since a much larger clone lies one base away. The chain uses TRBV12-3 or TRBV12-4 and TRBJ2-3, with 12 positions matching TRBD2. The V and J ends lost 6 bases and 5 bases, in that order; junction bases with no gene match: 9. The CDR3 runs to 16 residues. This CDR3 reads CASRLAGLAGLDTQYF. As DNA, the CDR3 is TGTGCCAGCAGGCTAGCTGGACTAGCGGGGCTAGATACGCAGTATTTT.

In its sample, this clonotype is medium-sized. The chain has TRBV11-2 and TRBJ2-7; D call uncertain. This CDR3 comprises 14 residues. Germline assignment: CDR1 SGHAT and CDR2 FQNNGV. Trimming stripped 4 bases from V and 4 bases from J, with 14 bases between. In DNA form, the CDR3 reads TGTGCCAGCAGCTCCGCCGGAGAAGTGTACGAGCAGTACTTC. It translates to CASSSAGEVYEQYF.

This clonotype counts as medium-sized. CDR3 sequence reads: CASSFARGLYTF. Here the CDR3 DNA reads TGTGCCAGCAGTTTCGCCCGGGGGCTCTACACCTTC. The chain carries TRBV28 and TRBJ1-2; the D gene is possibly TRBD1 (6 bases). The CDR3 loop spans 12 amino acids. The germline gives CDR1 MDHEN, CDR2 SYDVKM. Trimming pared 3 bases from V and 10 bases from J, leaving 12 bases between.

This clonotype is medium-sized by share. The genes are TRBV20-1 and TRBJ1-1; tentative D call: TRBD1 (5 bases). There are 13 residues in the CDR3. CDR1 DFQATT and CDR2 SNEGSKA come from the germline V gene (reference sequence). CDR3 coding DNA: TGCAGGGGAAGTGGGACTTTGAACACTGAAGCTTTCTTT. Amino acid sequence: CRGSGTLNTEAFF.

By share, this clonotype ranks as hyperexpanded. The chain carries TRBV18 and TRBJ1-1, with unresolved D. Trimming left V 1 base short and J 4 bases short, with 7 bases between. This CDR3 contains 13 residues. CDR1 is KGHSH, CDR2 LQKENI, per germline. CDR3 region: CASSPQGGTEAFF. CDR3 nucleotide sequence: TGTGCCAGCTCACCACAGGGCGGCACTGAAGCTTTCTTT.

The V gene is TRBV19, the J gene TRBJ2-5; no clear D gene. The germline CDR1 and CDR2 sequences are LNHDA and SQIVND (reference sequence). This CDR3 spans 15 amino acids. The V and J ends lost 4 bases and 1 base respectively, with 13 bases between them. The CDR3, as DNA: TGTGCCAGTAGTACTTCCAGGCGCGTCCAAGAGACCCAGTACTTC. Translating it yields CASSTSRRVQETQYF.

This clonotype was observed a few times. Since the CDR3 does not end with the conserved phenylalanine or tryptophan, this likely comes from a read error. No DNA is shown, since the ends of the CDR3 on it are uncertain; the CDR3 is the one TCRdb lists. The chain recombines TRBV28 with TRBJ2-3; TRBD1, the D gene given by the table, was not confirmed from the DNA. The CDR3 region is 16 residues in length, termini included. Germline-derived CDR1 and CDR2 are MDHEN and SYDVKM. CDR3 region: CASSLPYPVYEQYFGP.

The CDR3 coding sequence is TGCAGTGCGCCCCAGGGGGCGCGTCCGGCCACTGAAGCTTTCTTT. This sequence encodes CSAPQGARPATEAFF. This sequence joins TRBV20-1 and TRBJ1-1; 8 bases line up with TRBD1. The V gene's germline CDR1 is DFQATT and CDR2 SNEGSKA (reference sequence). CDR3 size: 15 residues. With V trimmed by 6 bases and J by 4 bases, 13 bases remained unmatched.

This clonotype appeared a few times. The rearrangement joins TRBV29-1 to TRBJ1-5; tentative D call: TRBD1 (6 bases). The ends were cut back, 1 base at V and 13 bases at J, with 11 bases in the middle. This CDR3 has 11 residues. Per germline, CDR1 SQVTM and CDR2 ANQGSEA. CDR3 sequence reads: CSVEGGRGQHF. In DNA, the CDR3 is TGCAGCGTTGAAGGGGGCAGGGGTCAGCATTTT.

In its sample, this clonotype ranks as medium-sized. The chain couples TRBV7-8 to TRBJ2-1; 12 bases map to TRBD2. V shed 4 bases and J 0 bases; nucleotides not matched to a gene: 1. Germline V gene sequence: CDR1 SGHVS, CDR2 FQNEAQ. The CDR3 covers 16 residues. CDR3 amino acids: CASSSLAGGSYNEQFF. As DNA, the CDR3 is TGTGCCAGCAGCTCACTAGCGGGAGGCTCCTACAATGAGCAGTTCTTC.

This clonotype was found many times. The chain carries TRBV10-3 and TRBJ1-1; the match to TRBD1 covers 8 bases. The CDR3 has 15 residues. Trimming at V came to 6 bases and at J to 5 bases, leaving 11 bases not matched to a gene. Germline V gene sequence: CDR1 ENHRY, CDR2 SYGVKD. In DNA, the CDR3 is TGTGCCATCAGAGGACAGGGCCGTTCGAATACTGAAGCTTTCTTT. Protein product: CAIRGQGRSNTEAFF.

There are many counts of this clonotype. The V and J genes are TRBV7-9 and TRBJ2-7, with 9 bases lining up with TRBD2. This CDR3 is 15 amino acids long. CDR1 is SEHNR, CDR2 FQNEAQ, per germline (reference sequence). The ends lost 4 bases at V and 4 bases at J; junction bases unmatched: 8. The CDR3 loop reads CASSYGTSFGYEQYF. CDR3 coding DNA: TGTGCCAGCAGCTATGGGACTAGCTTCGGATACGAGCAGTACTTC.

This clonotype appeared once. Given a much more abundant clone one base away, this may be a read error. In nucleotides, the CDR3 is TGTGCCAGTAGTTTGGTGGCGAGTCAGCCCCAGCATTTT. This translates into CASSLVASQPQHF. The chain joins TRBV19 to TRBJ1-5; no definite D call. Germline assignment: CDR1 LNHDA and CDR2 SQIVND (reference sequence). This CDR3 is built from 13 residues. V lost 5 bases, J lost 6 bases, and 11 bases lay in between.

The V call is TRBV29-1, the J call TRBJ1-2; TRBD1 is a possible D gene (5 bases). V was clipped by 3 bases and J by 3 bases, with 14 bases between them. Germline CDR1 reads SQVTM; CDR2 reads ANQGSEA. The CDR3 contains 14 residues. For the CDR3, the DNA is TGCAGCGTTGATGGGGGACTAGGGGACTATGGCTACACCTTC. Protein sequence: CSVDGGLGDYGYTF. The whole variable domain, filled in from reference TRBV29-1 and TRBJ1-2, reads SAVISQKPSRDICQRGTSLTIQCQVDSQVTMMFWYRQQPGQSLTLIATANQGSEATYESGFVIDKFPISRPNLTFSTLTVSNMSPEDSSIYLCSVDGGLGDYGYTFGSGTRLTVV.